These T cell receptor beta chains were read from a single sample in a study of T cells in Graves' hyperthyroidism and ophthalmopathy. TCRdb reprocessed the multiplex PCR reads with MiXCR, giving one entry per CDR3 protein. The sample holds roughly 350,000 distinct CDR3 sequences, more than 11% seen once. The sample consisted of blood. The receptors shown here come from a young woman with Graves' hyperthyroidism. CDR3s include the opening cysteine and the closing phenylalanine or tryptophan. The D gene is left open where the match is weak. Clone size appears in some rows only: once, few, many, or a class for an expanded clone.

>TRBJ1-4|TRBV11-2|-|15|-
CASSFTLWEAEKLFF
TGTGCCAGCAGCTTCACCCTGTGGGAGGCGGAAAAACTGTTTTTT
>TRBJ2-1|TRBV11-2|TRBD2|16|-
CASSFGTRYSYNEQFF
TGTGCCAGCAGCTTCGGGACTAGGTATTCGTACAATGAGCAGTTCTTC
>TRBJ2-5|TRBV20-1|-|12|many
CSAPTRGETQYF
TGCAGTGCTCCGACTAGAGGGGAGACCCAGTACTTC
>TRBJ2-7|TRBV6-1|TRBD2|13|many
CASSYGGSYEQYF
TGTGCCAGCAGTTACGGGGGGAGCTACGAGCAGTACTTC
>TRBJ2-3|TRBV7-2|-|16|many
CASSRLTGEGTDTQYF
TGTGCCAGCAGTAGACTCACAGGGGAGGGCACAGATACGCAGTATTTT
>TRBJ1-5|TRBV2|-|13|many
CASKRDSNQPQHF
TGTGCCAGCAAGCGGGATAGCAATCAGCCCCAGCATTTT
>TRBJ2-3|TRBV11-2|-|15|many
CASRKERALADTQYF
TGTGCCAGCAGGAAAGAGAGGGCGTTAGCAGATACGCAGTATTTT
>TRBJ2-7|TRBV7-9|-|14|few
CASSPGRGDYEQYF
TGTGCCAGCAGCCCGGGACGGGGAGACTACGAGCAGTACTTC
>TRBJ1-1|TRBV7-9|-|13|many
CASSFLSNTEAFF
TGTGCCAGCAGCTTTTTAAGTAACACTGAAGCTTTCTTT
>TRBJ2-7|TRBV6-2/TRBV6-3|-|14|many
CASSYRDGSYEQYF
TGTGCCAGCAGTTACCGGGACGGCTCCTACGAGCAGTACTTC
>TRBJ1-2|TRBV6-1|-|17|-
CASSEGVASLANYGYTF
TGTGCCAGCAGTGAGGGCGTTGCGTCTCTAGCTAACTATGGCTACACCTTC
>TRBJ1-2|TRBV7-2|-|13|many
CASSKDRQYGYTF
TGTGCCAGCAGCAAAGACAGGCAGTATGGCTACACCTTC
>TRBJ1-2|TRBV27|-|14|-
CASSSAGLGRAYTF
TGTGCCAGCAGTTCGGCAGGGTTGGGTCGGGCCTACACCTTC
>TRBJ2-5|TRBV19|TRBD2|14|few
CASSTLRTSETQYF
TGTGCCAGTAGCACCCTCCGGACTAGCGAGACCCAGTACTTC
>TRBJ1-1|TRBV6-2/TRBV6-3|-|14|many
CASSQDRYLGSAFF
TGTGCCAGCAGCCAGGACAGATATTTAGGTTCGGCTTTCTTT
>TRBJ1-3|TRBV11-2|TRBD1|14|-
CASSSWTGSNTIYF
TGTGCCAGCAGCTCCTGGACAGGCTCGAACACCATATATTTT
>TRBJ1-5|TRBV20-1|-|13|-
CSAIPRTESPQHF
TGCAGTGCAATTCCGCGGACGGAGAGTCCCCAGCATTTT
>TRBJ1-2|TRBV29-1|-|11|many
CSVGGERGYTF
TGCAGCGTTGGTGGGGAACGGGGCTACACCTTC
>TRBJ1-5|TRBV12-3/TRBV12-4|-|12|many
CASSSGDQPQHF
TGTGCCAGCAGTTCGGGGGATCAGCCCCAGCATTTT
>TRBJ2-7|TRBV29-1|-|13|-
CSVEDGVTEEQYF
TGCAGCGTTGAAGATGGGGTCACCGAGGAGCAGTACTTC
>TRBJ1-1|TRBV20-1|-|13|many
CSASRVGLPEAFF
TGCAGTGCCAGTCGGGTGGGTTTGCCTGAAGCTTTCTTT
>TRBJ2-1|TRBV12-3/TRBV12-4|-|14|few
CASAEGQRTGEQFF
TGTGCCAGCGCAGAAGGCCAAAGGACGGGTGAGCAGTTCTTC
>TRBJ1-1|TRBV7-9|-|13|-
CASKLGGLPEAFF
TGTGCCAGCAAGCTAGGGGGGCTCCCTGAAGCTTTCTTT
>TRBJ2-5|TRBV11-2|-|15|many
CASSLVMRDRETQYF
TGTGCCAGCAGCTTAGTCATGAGGGACCGGGAGACCCAGTACTTC
>TRBJ2-1|TRBV27|TRBD2|15|many
CASSFTSGGYNEQFF
TGTGCCAGCAGTTTCACTAGCGGGGGGTACAATGAGCAGTTCTTC
>TRBJ1-1|TRBV29-1|-|13|-
CSVDKGMNTEAFF
TGCAGCGTTGATAAGGGCATGAACACTGAAGCTTTCTTT
>TRBJ2-2|TRBV19|-|14|medium-sized
CASSIGAGTGELFF
TGTGCCAGTAGTATTGGCGCGGGCACCGGGGAGCTGTTTTTT
>TRBJ2-1|TRBV28|-|14|-
CTSGLGGAYNEQFF
TGTACCAGCGGTTTAGGCGGAGCCTACAATGAGCAGTTCTTC
>TRBJ2-7|TRBV6-1|TRBD1|16|medium-sized
CASSYARDRDVYEQYF
TGTGCCAGCAGTTATGCGAGGGACAGGGATGTTTACGAGCAGTACTTC
>TRBJ1-5|TRBV10-2|-|13|-
CASSDWNNQPQHF
TGCGCCAGCAGTGATTGGAACAATCAGCCCCAGCATTTT
>TRBJ1-1|TRBV7-9|-|12|many
CASSLGVSEAFF
TGTGCCAGCAGCTTAGGTGTTTCTGAAGCTTTCTTT
>TRBJ2-6|TRBV7-3|-|15|-
CASSSHPSGANVLTF
TGTGCCAGCAGCTCCCACCCCTCTGGGGCCAACGTCCTGACTTTC
>TRBJ1-6|TRBV12-3/TRBV12-4|-|12|few
CASSSRDSPLHF
TGTGCCAGCAGTTCCAGGGATTCACCCCTCCACTTT
>TRBJ2-7|TRBV19|TRBD1|13|few
CASSMGQGGEQYF
TGTGCCAGTAGTATGGGACAGGGGGGAGAGCAGTACTTC
>TRBJ1-2|TRBV15|-|14|many
CATNHDKGYYGYTF
TGTGCCACCAACCACGATAAAGGTTACTATGGCTACACCTTC
>TRBJ2-7|TRBV9|TRBD2|15|-
CASSGSGRPQSEQYF
TGTGCCAGCAGCGGGAGCGGGAGGCCCCAAAGCGAGCAGTACTTC
>TRBJ2-7|TRBV6-1|-|14|many
CASREIGSGYEQYF
TGTGCCAGCAGAGAAATAGGTAGCGGCTACGAGCAGTACTTC
>TRBJ2-5|TRBV29-1|-|10|few
CSVWQETQYF
TGCAGCGTTTGGCAAGAGACCCAGTACTTC
>TRBJ2-7|TRBV20-1|-|14|-
CSARDFRASYEQYF
TGCAGTGCTAGAGATTTCCGGGCCTCCTACGAGCAGTACTTC
>TRBJ1-5|TRBV3-1|-|15|few
CASSTTGDSNQPQHF
TGTGCCAGCAGCACCACAGGAGATAGCAATCAGCCCCAGCATTTT
>TRBJ2-6|TRBV6-2/TRBV6-3|TRBD2|15|few
CATGDASGGANVLTF
TGTGCCACCGGCGATGCTAGCGGTGGGGCCAACGTCCTGACTTTC
>TRBJ2-5|TRBV28|-|11|many
CASNREETQYF
TGTGCCAGCAACAGGGAGGAGACCCAGTACTTC
>TRBJ2-7|TRBV7-2|TRBD1|14|-
CASSLGGTVYEQYF
TGTGCCAGCAGCTTAGGTGGGACAGTTTACGAGCAGTACTTC
>TRBJ2-7|TRBV7-2|-|14|-
CASSLFAGPNEQYF
TGTGCCAGCAGCTTATTTGCAGGACCTAACGAGCAGTACTTC
>TRBJ2-7|TRBV6-5|TRBD2|15|many
CASSSLAGNAYEQYF
TGTGCCAGCAGTTCCCTAGCGGGGAATGCCTACGAGCAGTACTTC
>TRBJ1-1|TRBV7-9|TRBD1|16|many
CASSLAGTGANTEAFF
TGTGCCAGCAGCTTAGCGGGGACAGGGGCGAACACTGAAGCTTTCTTT
>TRBJ2-2|TRBV12-3/TRBV12-4|-|19|-
CAILLGRAQDEYLRGELFF
TGTGCCATTCTCCTGGGAAGGGCACAAGACGAATATTTACGCGGGGAGCTGTTTTTT
>TRBJ2-1|TRBV20-1|TRBD2|15|many
CSARGTPRLATEQFF
TGCAGTGCTAGAGGAACGCCCCGACTAGCGACCGAGCAGTTCTTC
>TRBJ2-7|TRBV5-6|-|14|many
CASSLERGSFEQYF
TGTGCCAGCAGCTTGGAGAGGGGATCATTCGAGCAGTACTTC
>TRBJ2-3|TRBV7-2|-|12|many
CASSHAGDTQYF
TGTGCCAGCAGCCACGCGGGAGATACGCAGTATTTT
>TRBJ2-5|TRBV4-3|-|16|few
CASSQDLAGTQETQYF
TGCGCCAGCAGCCAAGACTTGGCGGGGACCCAAGAGACCCAGTACTTC
>TRBJ1-3|TRBV11-2|TRBD1|15|many
CASSPWTGEGNTIYF
TGTGCCAGCAGCCCATGGACAGGGGAAGGAAACACCATATATTTT
>TRBJ2-1|TRBV7-2|TRBD2|15|-
CASSLTSGRGDEQFF
TGTGCCAGCAGCTTAACTAGCGGGAGGGGTGATGAGCAGTTCTTC
>TRBJ1-1|TRBV20-1|TRBD1|14|many
CSAREGTGLTQAFF
TGCAGTGCTAGAGAGGGGACAGGCCTAACTCAAGCTTTCTTT
>TRBJ2-7|TRBV11-2|-|11|-
CASSLRFEQYF
TGTGCCAGCAGCTTACGGTTCGAGCAGTACTTC